This TCR beta chain was documented in a study of blood T cell repertoires in COVID-19. Study overall: Samples taken during acute and convalescent COVID-19 were collected in the United States, Italy and Spain. In each case, the material was cDNA or gDNA derived from T cells, B-cell-depleted T cells, or PBMCs.

Original processing notes: Amplification from reference gene primers served as the basis for estimated nucleated cell counts. The assay was immunoSEQ multiplex PCR, and TCRdb's table has in-frame clones only and misses some. That table supplies the V and J calls and clone size; D and trimming were determined from the DNA. The sample lists around 97,000 clones; about 89% were seen once. The germline CDR1 and CDR2 sequences are SQVTM and ANQGSEA. The CDR3 is made up of 16 amino acids. J was trimmed by 2 bases and V by 4 bases; bases with no gene match: 12. What was sequenced was peripheral blood. The J gene is TRBJ1-1, the V gene TRBV29-1; 8 bases map to TRBD1. This TCR was sampled from a woman aged 60-70 years with acute or convalescent COVID-19. In nucleotides, the CDR3 is TGCAGCGTTGGGAGTTTGGACAGGGCGATTAACACTGAAGCTTTCTTT. This gives the protein CSVGSLDRAINTEAFF.